Listed below are T cell receptor beta chains from one sample, sequenced in a study of blood T cell repertoires in COVID-19. The data were produced by immunoSEQ multiplex PCR, yet TCRdb's version contains in-frame clones alone and is incomplete. The sample has some 400,000 clones; about 89% are singletons. Sequencing was performed on PBMCs or T cells enriched from blood (not recorded which). Source of these receptors: a woman aged 40-49 years who had been exposed to COVID-19. Each CDR3 is given with its conserved first and last residue. The D gene is left open where the match is weak. Some rows have no size entry. The others give once, few or many, or a class for an expanded clone.

j_call clone_size v_call d_call cdr3_aa cdr3_nt
TRBJ1-1 - TRBV12-3/TRBV12-4 TRBD1 CASSFGQGLEAFF TGTGCCAGCAGTTTCGGACAGGGGCTTGAAGCTTTCTTT
TRBJ1-2 - TRBV24-1 - CATSPRWGGGYTF TGTGCCACCAGCCCCCGGTGGGGAGGAGGCTACACCTTC
TRBJ2-1 - TRBV12-3/TRBV12-4 - CASTLGSANEQFF TGTGCCAGCACTCTCGGCAGCGCCAATGAGCAGTTCTTC
TRBJ2-5 once TRBV6-5 - CASSSPDPTKQETQYF TGTGCCAGCAGTTCGCCTGACCCGACTAAACAAGAGACCCAGTACTTC
TRBJ2-7 - TRBV7-8 - CASSYTGGLLGEQYF TGTGCCAGCAGCTATACCGGGGGTCTCCTCGGCGAGCAGTACTTC
TRBJ1-1 - TRBV12-3/TRBV12-4 - CASTLRGGTEAFF TGTGCCAGCACCTTGAGAGGGGGCACTGAAGCTTTCTTT
TRBJ2-7 - TRBV5-4 - CASSLGQGSYEQYF TGTGCCAGCAGCTTGGGTCAGGGGTCCTACGAGCAGTACTTC
TRBJ1-2 - TRBV19 - CASSLLTANYGYTF TGTGCCAGTAGTCTACTTACAGCTAACTATGGCTACACCTTC
TRBJ1-2 - TRBV18 - CASSPGGRRHSYGYTF TGTGCCAGCTCACCCGGCGGGCGACGTCACTCCTATGGCTACACCTTC
TRBJ2-2 - TRBV29-1 - CSVDSGQGSFPGELFF TGCAGCGTTGATTCCGGGCAGGGCTCCTTCCCCGGGGAGCTGTTTTTT
TRBJ2-7 - TRBV2 TRBD1 CASRGTGPPGQQYF TGTGCCAGCAGGGGGACAGGCCCACCAGGCCAGCAGTACTTC
TRBJ2-7 - TRBV30 TRBD1 CAWRVTGGRYEQYF TGTGCCTGGAGGGTAACAGGGGGACGCTACGAGCAGTACTTC
TRBJ2-3 - TRBV24-1 TRBD1 CATSSGTDTDTQYF TGTGCCACCAGCTCCGGGACAGACACAGATACGCAGTATTTT
TRBJ1-2 - TRBV4-1 - CASSQIQVSNYGYTF TGCGCCAGCAGCCAAATACAGGTCTCTAACTATGGCTACACCTTC
TRBJ1-4 - TRBV7-2 TRBD1 CASSLRTGVQTNEKLFF TGTGCCAGCAGCTTAAGGACAGGGGTGCAAACTAATGAAAAACTGTTTTTT
TRBJ2-7 - TRBV11-2 TRBD1 CASSFLGKTGRTYEQYF TGTGCCAGCAGCTTTCTGGGCAAGACAGGGCGGACCTACGAGCAGTACTTC
TRBJ1-2 - TRBV2 - CASSVGRSYGYTF TGTGCCAGCAGTGTAGGCAGGTCCTATGGCTACACCTTC
TRBJ2-2 - TRBV18 TRBD1 CASSPQDRGRGTGELFF TGTGCCAGCTCCCCCCAGGACAGGGGGCGCGGCACCGGGGAGCTGTTTTTT
TRBJ2-5 - TRBV3-1/TRBV3-2 TRBD2 CASSQGVLAGVQETQYF TGTGCCAGCAGCCAAGGGGTCCTAGCGGGAGTACAAGAGACCCAGTACTTC
TRBJ2-2 few TRBV10-1 - CASSVLPNTGELFF TGCGCCAGCTCTGTACTACCTAACACCGGGGAGCTGTTTTTT
TRBJ1-2 - TRBV9 TRBD1 CASSGYGTGDYGYTF TGTGCCAGCAGCGGTTATGGGACAGGGGACTATGGCTACACCTTC
TRBJ2-7 - TRBV7-9 - CASSAAGRTYEQYF TGTGCCAGCAGCGCCGCTGGGAGAACCTACGAGCAGTACTTC
TRBJ1-1 - TRBV2 TRBD1 CASSPGQGNTEAFF TGTGCCAGCAGTCCGGGACAGGGGAACACTGAAGCTTTCTTT
TRBJ1-1 - TRBV14 - CASSSRGSEAFF TGTGCCAGCAGCTCAAGGGGCTCTGAAGCTTTCTTT
TRBJ1-2 - TRBV3-1/TRBV3-2 - CASSPALGYGYTF TGTGCCAGCAGCCCGGCCCTAGGCTATGGCTACACCTTC
TRBJ1-5 once TRBV5-5 - CASSEGVRGNQPQHF TGTGCCAGCAGCGAGGGGGTGAGGGGCAATCAGCCCCAGCATTTT
TRBJ1-4 - TRBV11-2 TRBD1 CASSLGDRPTQNEKLFF TGTGCCAGCAGCTTGGGGGACAGGCCGACTCAAAATGAAAAACTGTTTTTT
TRBJ1-5 - TRBV15 - CATSRDRVGKYSNQPQHF TGTGCCACCAGCAGAGATAGGGTCGGGAAATATAGCAATCAGCCCCAGCATTTT
TRBJ1-4 - TRBV5-5 TRBD1 CASSPSGTGGLELFF TGTGCCAGCAGCCCGAGTGGGACAGGGGGCTTAGAACTGTTTTTT
TRBJ1-2 - TRBV5-1 - CASRREGEDYGYTF TGCGCCAGCAGGCGGGAGGGGGAGGACTATGGCTACACCTTC
TRBJ1-4 - TRBV4-3 - CASSQDTRPGEEKLFF TGCGCCAGCAGCCAAGACACAAGGCCGGGGGAAGAAAAACTGTTTTTT
TRBJ2-3 once TRBV7-3 - CASSPPGTDTQYF TGTGCCAGCAGCCCCCCCGGGACAGATACGCAGTATTTT
TRBJ2-5 - TRBV5-3 - CARSFSMRGWQETQYF TGTGCCAGAAGCTTTAGTATGAGGGGGTGGCAAGAGACCCAGTACTTC
TRBJ1-6 - TRBV5-5 - CASSRQPSSYNSPLHF TGTGCCAGCAGTCGACAGCCCAGCTCCTATAATTCACCCCTCCACTTT
TRBJ2-1 once TRBV7-5 - CVRSLVLQLAGGRNEQFF TGTGTCAGAAGCTTAGTCCTTCAACTAGCGGGGGGGCGCAATGAGCAGTTCTTC
TRBJ2-1 - TRBV5-5 - CASSFFTYNEQFF TGTGCCAGCAGCTTTTTTACTTACAATGAGCAGTTCTTC
TRBJ2-1 - TRBV25-1 TRBD1 CASSGPGQGNEQFF TGTGCCAGCAGTGGACCGGGACAGGGCAATGAGCAGTTCTTC
TRBJ1-1 - TRBV6-6 TRBD1 CAVRQGARKGTEAFF TGTGCCGTCCGACAGGGGGCGCGTAAGGGCACTGAAGCTTTCTTT
TRBJ2-3 - TRBV19 TRBD1 CASRDYKTGGADTQYF TGTGCCAGTAGGGATTATAAGACAGGGGGAGCAGATACGCAGTATTTT
TRBJ1-3 - TRBV30 - CAWSVRQASGNTIYF TGTGCCTGGAGTGTACGGCAGGCCTCTGGAAACACCATATATTTT
TRBJ1-4 - TRBV19 TRBD1 CASSDRGKTNEKLFF TGTGCCAGTAGCGACAGGGGGAAAACTAATGAAAAACTGTTTTTT
TRBJ1-1 once TRBV6-6 - CASSFGQTEAFF TGTGCCAGCAGTTTTGGACAGACTGAAGCTTTCTTT
TRBJ2-3 - TRBV5-6 - CASSLASIDTQYF TGTGCCAGCAGCTTGGCGTCTATCGATACGCAGTATTTT